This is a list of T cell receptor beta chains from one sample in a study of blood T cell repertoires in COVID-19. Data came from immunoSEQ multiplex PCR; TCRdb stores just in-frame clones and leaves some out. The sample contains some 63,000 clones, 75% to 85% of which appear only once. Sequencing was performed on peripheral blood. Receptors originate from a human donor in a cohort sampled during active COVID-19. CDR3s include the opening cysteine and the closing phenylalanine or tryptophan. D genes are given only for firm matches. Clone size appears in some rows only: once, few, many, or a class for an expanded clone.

CASSRGQQETQYF TGTGCCAGCAGCCGTGGACAGCAAGAGACCCAGTACTTC TRBJ2-5 TRBV7-8 once - 13
CASSLGVFQGAGEKLFF TGCGCCAGCAGCCTCGGCGTCTTTCAGGGGGCGGGGGAAAAACTGTTTTTT TRBJ1-4 TRBV5-1 - TRBD1 17
CAISAGQGALYGYTF TGTGCCATCAGTGCCGGACAGGGGGCTCTCTATGGCTACACCTTC TRBJ1-2 TRBV10-3 - TRBD1 15
CAISEPEANEQFF TGTGCCATCAGTGAGCCGGAGGCCAATGAGCAGTTCTTC TRBJ2-1 TRBV10-3 once - 13
CASSSTISQETQYF TGTGCCAGCAGCTCCACGATCAGCCAAGAGACCCAGTACTTC TRBJ2-5 TRBV25-1 - - 14
CASSPDRGGSPLHF TGTGCCAGCAGCCCGGACAGGGGAGGTTCACCCCTCCACTTT TRBJ1-6 TRBV14 - TRBD1 14
CASSPQQGTYGYTF TGTGCCAGCTCGCCGCAACAGGGCACCTATGGCTACACCTTC TRBJ1-2 TRBV18 - - 14
CASTPGTHAYEQYF TGTGCCAGCACTCCTGGGACACATGCCTACGAGCAGTACTTC TRBJ2-7 TRBV6-5 - - 14
CASSSWSTGYEQYF TGTGCCAGCAGCAGTTGGTCAACCGGCTACGAGCAGTACTTC TRBJ2-7 TRBV11-2 - - 14
CASSLGFFGLAGGLGEQFF TGTGCCAGCAGCTTAGGGTTTTTCGGGTTGGCGGGGGGATTAGGAGAGCAGTTCTTC TRBJ2-1 TRBV11-3 - TRBD2 19
CASSPRGDTQYF TGTGCCAGCAGCCCTAGGGGTGATACGCAGTATTTT TRBJ2-3 TRBV7-2 - - 12
CASSMGGGTGELFF TGTGCCAGCAGCATGGGAGGGGGGACCGGGGAGCTGTTTTTT TRBJ2-2 TRBV25-1 - - 14
CASSPSRDYGYTF TGTGCCAGCTCACCATCCAGGGACTATGGCTACACCTTC TRBJ1-2 TRBV18 - - 13
CASSPSVTAAGEKLFF TGTGCCAGCTCACCATCTGTGACCGCTGCGGGTGAAAAACTGTTTTTT TRBJ1-4 TRBV18 - - 16
CASSLELNYEQYF TGTGCCAGCAGCTTGGAACTAAACTACGAGCAGTACTTC TRBJ2-7 TRBV5-4 medium-sized - 13
CASSQIRGPDLPLFF TGTGCCAGCAGCCAGATCAGGGGGCCAGATCTCCCCCTGTTCTTC TRBJ2-1 TRBV14 - TRBD1 15
CAWSVRGSYEQYF TGTGCCTGGAGTGTACGGGGTTCCTACGAGCAGTACTTC TRBJ2-7 TRBV30 - - 13
CASSVRRDTGELFF TGTGCCAGCAGCGTAAGGAGAGACACCGGGGAGCTGTTTTTT TRBJ2-2 TRBV9 - - 14
CASSVSGGETQYF TGTGCCAGCAGCGTAAGCGGGGGAGAAACCCAGTACTTC TRBJ2-5 TRBV9 - TRBD2 13
CASSPEENRGGAFF TGTGCCAGCAGCCCCGAGGAAAACAGGGGAGGTGCGTTCTTC TRBJ2-1 TRBV4-2 - - 14
CASSSTSDTQYF TGTGCCAGCAGCTCGACATCAGATACGCAGTATTTT TRBJ2-3 TRBV12-3/TRBV12-4 - - 12
CASSPTEQETQYF TGTGCCAGCTCACCGACAGAGCAAGAGACCCAGTACTTC TRBJ2-5 TRBV18 - - 13
CAGQTGGDGYTF TGTGCCGGGCAGACAGGGGGCGATGGCTACACCTTC TRBJ1-2 TRBV19 - TRBD1 12
CASSQESGQGGYNEQFF TGCGCCAGCAGCCAAGAATCGGGCCAGGGGGGTTACAATGAGCAGTTCTTC TRBJ2-1 TRBV4-3 once - 17
CASSQEGLSRGYGYTF TGTGCCAGCAGCCAAGAAGGGCTTTCACGGGGCTATGGCTACACCTTC TRBJ1-2 TRBV3-1/TRBV3-2 - - 16
CAASGTGDDGYTF TGTGCCGCGTCCGGGACAGGAGACGATGGCTACACCTTC TRBJ1-2 TRBV10-3 once TRBD1 13
CASSQVITSVSYEQYF TGTGCCAGCAGCCAAGTAATCACTAGCGTCTCCTACGAGCAGTACTTC TRBJ2-7 TRBV3-1/TRBV3-2 few TRBD2 16
CASTYSPTEAFF TGTGCCAGCACTTATTCCCCCACTGAAGCTTTCTTT TRBJ1-1 TRBV27 - - 12
CAISESGYQSSYNSPLHF TGTGCCATCAGTGAATCGGGGTATCAGAGCTCCTATAATTCACCCCTCCACTTT TRBJ1-6 TRBV10-3 once - 18
CASSPPAGGSYEQYF TGTGCCAGCAGCCCCCCTGCGGGGGGGTCCTACGAGCAGTACTTC TRBJ2-7 TRBV7-2 - TRBD2 15
CSALTNHDFGEQYF TGCAGCGCCTTGACGAATCACGACTTCGGCGAGCAGTACTTC TRBJ2-7 TRBV29-1 - - 14
CASSQETRGTEAFF TGCGCCAGCAGCCAAGAAACCCGGGGGACTGAAGCTTTCTTT TRBJ1-1 TRBV4-3 - - 14
CASKDRGRLTGELFF TGCGCCAGCAAGGACAGGGGACGGTTAACCGGGGAGCTGTTTTTT TRBJ2-2 TRBV23-1 - TRBD1 15
CASSLAGTGAYEQYF TGTGCCAGCAGCTTGGCTGGAACAGGCGCCTACGAGCAGTACTTC TRBJ2-7 TRBV7-9 few - 15
CASSPRSGGRNIQYF TGTGCCAGTAGTCCCCGGTCGGGGGGTCGGAACATTCAGTACTTC TRBJ2-4 TRBV19 - TRBD2 15
CAIPRVLTNYEQYF TGTGCCATCCCCAGGGTTTTGACAAACTACGAGCAGTACTTC TRBJ2-7 TRBV6-4 - - 14
CASSLKGTYEQYF TGTGCCAGCAGCTTAAAGGGGACCTACGAGCAGTACTTC TRBJ2-7 TRBV7-8 - - 13
CASSQQTSGVPDTQYF TGCGCCAGCAGCCAGCAGACTAGCGGGGTCCCAGATACGCAGTATTTT TRBJ2-3 TRBV4-3 - TRBD2 16